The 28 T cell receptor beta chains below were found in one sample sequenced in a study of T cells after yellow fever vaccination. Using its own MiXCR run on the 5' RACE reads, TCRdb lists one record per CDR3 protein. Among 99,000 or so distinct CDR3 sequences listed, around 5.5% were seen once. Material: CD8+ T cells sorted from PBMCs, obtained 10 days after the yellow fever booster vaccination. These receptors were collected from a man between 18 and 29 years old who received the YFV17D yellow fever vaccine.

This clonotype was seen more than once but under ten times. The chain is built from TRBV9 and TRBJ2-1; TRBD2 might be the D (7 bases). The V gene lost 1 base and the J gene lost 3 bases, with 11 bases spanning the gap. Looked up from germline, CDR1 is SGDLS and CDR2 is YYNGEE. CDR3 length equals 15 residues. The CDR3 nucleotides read TGTGCCAGCAGCGTAAGGGGGGGCCTCTACAATGAGCAGTTCTTC. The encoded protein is CASSVRGGLYNEQFF.

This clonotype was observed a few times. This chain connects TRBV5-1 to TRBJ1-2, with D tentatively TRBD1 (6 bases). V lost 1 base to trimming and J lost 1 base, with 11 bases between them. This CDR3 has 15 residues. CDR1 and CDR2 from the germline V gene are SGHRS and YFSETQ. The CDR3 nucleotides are TGCGCCAGCAGCTTGCGGGGGCCAGATAACTATGGCTACACCTTC. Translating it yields CASSLRGPDNYGYTF.

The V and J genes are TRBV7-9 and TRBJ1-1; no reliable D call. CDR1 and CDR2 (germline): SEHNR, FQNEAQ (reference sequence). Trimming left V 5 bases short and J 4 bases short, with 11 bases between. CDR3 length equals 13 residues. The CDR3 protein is CASSPTEPTEAFF. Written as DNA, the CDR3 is TGTGCCAGCAGCCCCACTGAGCCCACTGAAGCTTTCTTT.

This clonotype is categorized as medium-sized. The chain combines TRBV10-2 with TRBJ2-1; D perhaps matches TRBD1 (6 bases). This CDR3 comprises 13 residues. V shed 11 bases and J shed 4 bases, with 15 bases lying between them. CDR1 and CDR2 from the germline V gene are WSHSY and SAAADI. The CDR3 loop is CAVLRDNYNEQFF. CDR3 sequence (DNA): TGCGCCGTACTCCGGGACAATTACAATGAGCAGTTCTTC.

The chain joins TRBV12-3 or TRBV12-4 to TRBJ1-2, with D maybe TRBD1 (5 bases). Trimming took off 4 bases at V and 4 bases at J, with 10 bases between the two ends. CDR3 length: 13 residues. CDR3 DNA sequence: TGTGCCAGCAGTTCCCCCGGGGGCTATGGCTACACCTTC. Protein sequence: CASSSPGGYGYTF.

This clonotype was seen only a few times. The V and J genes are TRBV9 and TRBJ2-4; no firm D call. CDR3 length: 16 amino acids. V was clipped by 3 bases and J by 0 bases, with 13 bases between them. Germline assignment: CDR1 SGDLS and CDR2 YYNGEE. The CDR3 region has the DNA TGTGCCAGCAGCGCCGGACGGAGAATAGCCAAAAACATTCAGTACTTC. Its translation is CASSAGRRIAKNIQYF.

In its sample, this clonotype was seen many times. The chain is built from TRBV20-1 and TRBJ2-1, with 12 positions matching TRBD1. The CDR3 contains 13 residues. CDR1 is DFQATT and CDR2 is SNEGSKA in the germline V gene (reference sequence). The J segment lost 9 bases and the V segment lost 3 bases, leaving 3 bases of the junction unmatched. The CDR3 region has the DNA TGCAGTGCTAGTGGGACAGGGGGCACTGAGCAGTTCTTC. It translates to CSASGTGGTEQFF.

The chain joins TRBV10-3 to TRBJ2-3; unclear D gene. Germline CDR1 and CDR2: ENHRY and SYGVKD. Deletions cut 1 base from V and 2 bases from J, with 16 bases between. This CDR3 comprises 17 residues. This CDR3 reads CAISELAALTSTDTQYF. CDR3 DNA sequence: TGTGCCATCAGTGAGTTGGCAGCCTTGACTTCCACAGATACGCAGTATTTT.

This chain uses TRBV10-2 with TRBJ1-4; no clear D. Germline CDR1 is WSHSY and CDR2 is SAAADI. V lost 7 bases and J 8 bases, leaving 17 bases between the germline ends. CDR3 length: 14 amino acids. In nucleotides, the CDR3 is TGCGCCAGCACCGGTTTTTGGAAGGAGGAAAAACTGTTTTTT. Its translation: CASTGFWKEEKLFF.

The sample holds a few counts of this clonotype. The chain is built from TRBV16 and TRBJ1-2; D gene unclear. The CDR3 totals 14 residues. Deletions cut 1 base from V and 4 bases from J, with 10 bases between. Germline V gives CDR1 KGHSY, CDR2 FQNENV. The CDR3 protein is CASSQFQAVYGYTF. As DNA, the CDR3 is TGTGCCAGCAGCCAATTCCAGGCCGTCTATGGCTACACCTTC.

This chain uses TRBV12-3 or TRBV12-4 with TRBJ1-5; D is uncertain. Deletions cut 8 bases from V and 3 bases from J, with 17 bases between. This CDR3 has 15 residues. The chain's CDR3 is CASSLGSGPNQPQHF. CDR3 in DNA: TGTGCCAGCTCCCTAGGTTCTGGGCCCAATCAGCCCCAGCATTTT.

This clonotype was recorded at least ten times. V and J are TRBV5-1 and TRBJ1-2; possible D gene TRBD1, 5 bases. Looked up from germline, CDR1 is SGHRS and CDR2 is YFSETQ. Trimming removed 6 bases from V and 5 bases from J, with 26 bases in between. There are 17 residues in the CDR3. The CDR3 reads CASMGPPGRPKKYGYTF. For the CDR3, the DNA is TGCGCCAGCATGGGCCCCCCGGGACGCCCCAAGAAGTATGGCTACACCTTC.

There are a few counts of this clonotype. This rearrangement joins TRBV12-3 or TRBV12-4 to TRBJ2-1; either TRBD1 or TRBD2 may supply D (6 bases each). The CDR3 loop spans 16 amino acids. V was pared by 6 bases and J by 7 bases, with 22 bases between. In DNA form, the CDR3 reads TGTGCCAGCAGCCTCCTTATTAGGGGGGCTGGGAATGAGCAGTTCTTC. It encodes CASSLLIRGAGNEQFF.

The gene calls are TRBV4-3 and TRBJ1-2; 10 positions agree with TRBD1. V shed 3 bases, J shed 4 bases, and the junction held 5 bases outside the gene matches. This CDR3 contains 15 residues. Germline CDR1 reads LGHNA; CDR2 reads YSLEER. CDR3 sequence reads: CASSHRDRGSYGYTF. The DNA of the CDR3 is TGCGCCAGCAGCCACCGGGACAGGGGTTCCTATGGCTACACCTTC.

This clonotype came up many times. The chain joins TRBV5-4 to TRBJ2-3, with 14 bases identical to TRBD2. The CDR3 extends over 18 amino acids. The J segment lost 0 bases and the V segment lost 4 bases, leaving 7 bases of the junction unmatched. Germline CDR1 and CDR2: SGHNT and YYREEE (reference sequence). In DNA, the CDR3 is TGTGCCAGCAGCCTACCGGGACTAGCGGGGGAGAGCACAGATACGCAGTATTTT. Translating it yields CASSLPGLAGESTDTQYF. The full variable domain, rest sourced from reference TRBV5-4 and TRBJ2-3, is ETGVTQSPTHLIKTRGQQVTLRCSSQSGHNTVSWYQQALGQGPQFIFQYYREEENGRGNFPPRFSGLQFPNYSSELNVNALELDDSALYLCASSLPGLAGESTDTQYFGPGTRLTVL.

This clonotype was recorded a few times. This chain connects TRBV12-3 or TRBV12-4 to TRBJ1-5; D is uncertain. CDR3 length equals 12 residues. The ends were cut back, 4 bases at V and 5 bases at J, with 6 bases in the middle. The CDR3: CASSYRYQPQHF. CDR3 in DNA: TGTGCCAGCAGTTACAGATATCAGCCCCAGCATTTT.

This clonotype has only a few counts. CDR3 nucleotide sequence: TGTGCCAGCAGTTTGATGGGCAATCAGCCCCAGCATTTT. Protein: CASSLMGNQPQHF. The V call is TRBV27, the J call TRBJ1-5; D not resolved. Germline CDR1 MNHEY, CDR2 SMNVEV (reference sequence). This CDR3 is 13 amino acids long. V shed 3 bases and J shed 2 bases, with 5 bases lying between them.

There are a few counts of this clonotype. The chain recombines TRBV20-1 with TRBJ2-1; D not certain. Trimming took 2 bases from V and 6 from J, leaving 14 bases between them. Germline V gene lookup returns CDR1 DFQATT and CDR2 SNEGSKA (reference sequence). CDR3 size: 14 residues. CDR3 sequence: CSARWTGRLNEQFF. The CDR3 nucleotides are TGCAGTGCTAGATGGACGGGCCGTCTCAATGAGCAGTTCTTC.

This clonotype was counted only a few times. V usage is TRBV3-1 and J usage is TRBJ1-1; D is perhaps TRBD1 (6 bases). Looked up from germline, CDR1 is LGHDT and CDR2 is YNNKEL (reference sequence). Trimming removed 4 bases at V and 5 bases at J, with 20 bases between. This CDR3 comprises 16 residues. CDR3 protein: CASSPGQKGLETEAFF. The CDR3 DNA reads TGTGCCAGCAGCCCTGGACAGAAGGGCTTGGAAACTGAAGCTTTCTTT.

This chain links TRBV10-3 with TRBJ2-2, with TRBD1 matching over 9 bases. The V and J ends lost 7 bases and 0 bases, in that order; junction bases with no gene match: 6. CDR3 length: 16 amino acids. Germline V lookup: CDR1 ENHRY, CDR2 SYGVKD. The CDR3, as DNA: TGTGCCATCACCCCGTGGGACAGGGCGAACACCGGGGAGCTGTTTTTT. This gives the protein CAITPWDRANTGELFF.

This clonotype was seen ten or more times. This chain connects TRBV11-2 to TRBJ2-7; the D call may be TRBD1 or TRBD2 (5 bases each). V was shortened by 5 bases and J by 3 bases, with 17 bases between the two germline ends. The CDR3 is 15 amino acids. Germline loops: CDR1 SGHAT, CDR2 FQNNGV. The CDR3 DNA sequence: TGTGCCAGCAGCCCTGAGGGGCATCGAGACTACGAGCAGTACTTC. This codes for CASSPEGHRDYEQYF. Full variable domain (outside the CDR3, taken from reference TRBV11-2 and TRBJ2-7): EAGVAQSPRYKIIEKRQSVAFWCNPISGHATLYWYQQILGQGPKLLIQFQNNGVVDDSQLPKDRFSAERLKGVDSTLKIQPAKLEDSAVYLCASSPEGHRDYEQYFGPGTRLTVT.

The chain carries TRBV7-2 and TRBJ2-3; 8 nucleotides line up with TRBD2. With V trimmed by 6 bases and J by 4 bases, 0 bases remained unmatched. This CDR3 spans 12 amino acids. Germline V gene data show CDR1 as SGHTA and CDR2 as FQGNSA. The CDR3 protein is CASRGLADTQYF. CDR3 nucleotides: TGTGCCAGCAGGGGACTAGCAGATACGCAGTATTTT.

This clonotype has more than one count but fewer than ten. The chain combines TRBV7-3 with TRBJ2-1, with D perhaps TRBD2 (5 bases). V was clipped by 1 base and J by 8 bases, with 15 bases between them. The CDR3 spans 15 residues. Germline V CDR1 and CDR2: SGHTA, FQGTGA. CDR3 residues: CASSLSVYGKDEQFF. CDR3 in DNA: TGTGCCAGCAGCTTAAGCGTTTACGGGAAGGATGAGCAGTTCTTC. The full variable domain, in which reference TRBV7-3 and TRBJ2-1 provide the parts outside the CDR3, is GAGVSQTPSNKVTEKGKYVELRCDPISGHTALYWYRQSLGQGPEFLIYFQGTGAADDSGLPNDRFFAVRPEGSVSTLKIQRTERGDSAVYLCASSLSVYGKDEQFFGPGTRLTVL.

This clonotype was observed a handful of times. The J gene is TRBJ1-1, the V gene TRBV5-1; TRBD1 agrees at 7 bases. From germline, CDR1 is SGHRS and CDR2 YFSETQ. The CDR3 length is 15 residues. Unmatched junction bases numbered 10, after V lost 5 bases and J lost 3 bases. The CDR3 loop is CASSLDRVGDTEAFF. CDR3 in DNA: TGCGCCAGCAGTCTCGACAGGGTAGGGGACACTGAAGCTTTCTTT.

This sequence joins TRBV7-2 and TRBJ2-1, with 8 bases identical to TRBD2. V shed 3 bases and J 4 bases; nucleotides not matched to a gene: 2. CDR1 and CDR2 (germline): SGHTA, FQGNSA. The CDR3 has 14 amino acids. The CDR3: CASSFAGGYNEQFF. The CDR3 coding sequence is TGTGCCAGCAGCTTCGCGGGGGGTTACAATGAGCAGTTCTTC.

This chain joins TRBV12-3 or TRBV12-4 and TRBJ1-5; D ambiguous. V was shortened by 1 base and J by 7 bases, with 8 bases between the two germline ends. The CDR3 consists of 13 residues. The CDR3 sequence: CASSLEDGQPQHF. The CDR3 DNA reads TGTGCCAGCAGTTTAGAGGACGGACAGCCCCAGCATTTT.

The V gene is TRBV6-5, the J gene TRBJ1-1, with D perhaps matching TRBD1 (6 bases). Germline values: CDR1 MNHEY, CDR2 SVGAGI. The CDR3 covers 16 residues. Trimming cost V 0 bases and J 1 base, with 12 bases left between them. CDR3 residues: CASSYSVTGSNTEAFF. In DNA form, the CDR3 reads TGTGCCAGCAGTTACTCGGTAACAGGGTCGAACACTGAAGCTTTCTTT.

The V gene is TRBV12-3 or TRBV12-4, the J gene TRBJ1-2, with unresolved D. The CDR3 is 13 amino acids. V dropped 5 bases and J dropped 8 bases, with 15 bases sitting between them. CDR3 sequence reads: CASSPRGTSGYTF. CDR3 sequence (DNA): TGTGCCAGCAGTCCCCGGGGAACAAGCGGCTACACCTTC.